This entry features one TCR beta chain sequence. The target antigen is unknown. In TCRdb, the RT-PCR reads were re-called with MiXCR into one record per CDR3 protein. This sample yields about 650,000 distinct CDR3 sequences, of which approximately 14% are seen a single time; around 7.6% belongs to the top ten. The data belong to a study of response to subunit inactivated influenza vaccine. Study outcomes and limitations: There was a suggestion from the authors that each seasonal influenza vaccination recruits few new T cells.

The source is a man aged 50 to 59 who received an inactivated influenza vaccine. The sample here was PBMCs from blood, taken approximately 15 days before vaccination.

The CDR3 DNA sequence: TGCAGTGCTAAGTCAAGCACAGATACGCAGTATTTT. Its protein is CSAKSSTDTQYF. The chain recombines TRBV20-1 with TRBJ2-3; no clear D. Between the trimmed V and J ends, which lost 4 bases and 0 bases, there was a span of 5 bases. The CDR3 spans 12 residues. Looked up from germline, CDR1 is DFQATT and CDR2 is SNEGSKA (reference sequence).